This is a list of T cell receptor beta chains from one sample in a study of spatial heterogeneity in lung cancer. From the 5' RACE reads, TCRdb called clonotypes with MiXCR, one entry per CDR3 protein. The table shows some 2,700 distinct CDR3 sequences, with under 20% occurring only once. The material sequenced was lung tumor tissue, taken at surgery. The receptors were gathered from a male donor with early-stage non-small cell lung cancer. CDR3s include the opening cysteine and the closing phenylalanine or tryptophan. The D gene is left open where the match is weak. Size values are once, few and many counts, or a class for expanded clones, and some rows have none.

j_gene: TRBJ1-5
abundance: many
d_gene: -
v_gene: TRBV6-1
CDR3aa: CASSGGFGRGKDQPQHF
CDR3nt: TGTGCCAGTAGTGGAGGTTTTGGAAGGGGGAAGGATCAGCCCCAGCATTTT

j_gene: TRBJ2-5
abundance: medium-sized
d_gene: -
v_gene: TRBV5-1
CDR3aa: CASSFGGETQYF
CDR3nt: TGCGCCAGCAGCTTTGGAGGCGAGACCCAGTACTTC

j_gene: TRBJ2-7
abundance: few
d_gene: -
v_gene: TRBV5-1
CDR3aa: CASKTGPGGHEQYF
CDR3nt: TGCGCCAGCAAGACCGGACCGGGGGGCCACGAGCAGTACTTC

j_gene: TRBJ2-7
abundance: few
d_gene: -
v_gene: TRBV7-6
CDR3aa: CASSLMGHTYEQYF
CDR3nt: TGTGCCAGCAGCCTTATGGGGCACACCTACGAGCAGTACTTC

j_gene: TRBJ2-2
abundance: -
d_gene: TRBD2
v_gene: TRBV11-3
CDR3aa: CASSGLARSGELFF
CDR3nt: TGTGCCAGCAGTGGACTAGCGAGATCCGGGGAGCTGTTTTTT

j_gene: TRBJ2-3
abundance: -
d_gene: TRBD1
v_gene: TRBV7-2
CDR3aa: CASSLKTGPQYF
CDR3nt: TGTGCCAGCAGCCTAAAGACAGGGCCGCAGTATTTT

j_gene: TRBJ2-6
abundance: few
d_gene: -
v_gene: TRBV4-1
CDR3aa: CASSQDPSGANVLTF
CDR3nt: TGCGCCAGCAGCCAAGACCCCTCTGGGGCCAACGTCCTGACTTTC

j_gene: TRBJ1-5
abundance: large
d_gene: -
v_gene: TRBV6-5
CDR3aa: CASSYSIVQPQHF
CDR3nt: TGTGCCAGCAGTTACTCGATAGTCCAGCCCCAGCATTTT

j_gene: TRBJ2-5
abundance: medium-sized
d_gene: -
v_gene: TRBV2
CDR3aa: CASSDRDVGAETQYF
CDR3nt: TGTGCCAGCAGTGATAGGGACGTGGGGGCAGAGACCCAGTACTTC

j_gene: TRBJ1-6
abundance: many
d_gene: -
v_gene: TRBV6-5
CDR3aa: CASSVRGNSPLHF
CDR3nt: TGTGCCAGCAGCGTTAGGGGTAATTCACCCCTCCACTTT

j_gene: TRBJ2-4
abundance: few
d_gene: -
v_gene: TRBV28
CDR3aa: CASTSFGSRAKNIQYF
CDR3nt: TGTGCCAGCACCTCGTTTGGGTCTCGAGCCAAAAACATTCAGTACTTC

j_gene: TRBJ2-5
abundance: medium-sized
d_gene: -
v_gene: TRBV20-1
CDR3aa: CSAREGLLETQYF
CDR3nt: TGCAGTGCTAGAGAGGGACTGTTGGAGACCCAGTACTTC

j_gene: TRBJ1-5
abundance: -
d_gene: -
v_gene: TRBV7-9
CDR3aa: CASSHEGHPTAQHF
CDR3nt: TGTGCCAGCAGCCACGAGGGACACCCTACAGCCCAGCATTTT

j_gene: TRBJ2-2
abundance: large
d_gene: TRBD1
v_gene: TRBV20-1
CDR3aa: CSARGDRKNTGELFF
CDR3nt: TGCAGTGCTAGGGGGGACAGGAAGAACACCGGGGAGCTGTTTTTT

j_gene: TRBJ2-4
abundance: medium-sized
d_gene: TRBD1
v_gene: TRBV7-2
CDR3aa: CASSYSRDSKNIQYF
CDR3nt: TGTGCCAGCAGCTACAGCCGGGACAGCAAAAACATTCAGTACTTC

j_gene: TRBJ2-3
abundance: -
d_gene: -
v_gene: TRBV12-3/TRBV12-4
CDR3aa: CASSRGGKTDTQYF
CDR3nt: TGTGCCAGTTCGAGGGGGGGCAAGACAGATACGCAGTATTTT

j_gene: TRBJ1-2
abundance: -
d_gene: -
v_gene: TRBV4-3
CDR3aa: CASSQQGLYGYTF
CDR3nt: TGCGCCAGCAGCCAACAGGGTTTATATGGCTACACCTTC

j_gene: TRBJ2-7
abundance: few
d_gene: -
v_gene: TRBV3-1
CDR3aa: CASSEGEGFYEQYF
CDR3nt: TGTGCCAGCAGCGAGGGAGAGGGATTCTACGAGCAGTACTTC

j_gene: TRBJ2-7
abundance: large
d_gene: -
v_gene: TRBV6-5
CDR3aa: CASNRAGGSYEQYF
CDR3nt: TGTGCCAGCAATCGGGCGGGCGGCTCCTACGAGCAGTACTTC

j_gene: TRBJ2-7
abundance: medium-sized
d_gene: TRBD1
v_gene: TRBV28
CDR3aa: CASSLGTGWGEQYF
CDR3nt: TGTGCCAGCAGTTTAGGGACAGGTTGGGGCGAGCAGTACTTC

j_gene: TRBJ2-7
abundance: -
d_gene: -
v_gene: TRBV14
CDR3aa: CASSRLRDGAYEQYF
CDR3nt: TGTGCCAGCAGCCGACTCCGGGACGGTGCCTACGAGCAGTACTTC

j_gene: TRBJ1-5
abundance: medium-sized
d_gene: -
v_gene: TRBV12-3/TRBV12-4
CDR3aa: CASSLDGGQPQHF
CDR3nt: TGTGCCAGCAGTTTGGATGGGGGTCAGCCCCAGCATTTT

j_gene: TRBJ2-5
abundance: -
d_gene: TRBD2
v_gene: TRBV20-1
CDR3aa: CSAPSSGQTQYF
CDR3nt: TGCAGTGCTCCGTCTAGCGGGCAGACCCAGTACTTC

j_gene: TRBJ2-2
abundance: few
d_gene: TRBD2
v_gene: TRBV20-1
CDR3aa: CSAVAGGHTGELFF
CDR3nt: TGCAGTGCAGTAGCGGGAGGACACACCGGGGAGCTGTTTTTT

j_gene: TRBJ2-5
abundance: -
d_gene: -
v_gene: TRBV3-1
CDR3aa: CASRRNRAQETQYF
CDR3nt: TGTGCCAGCAGGCGTAACAGGGCTCAAGAGACCCAGTACTTC

j_gene: TRBJ1-6
abundance: medium-sized
d_gene: TRBD1
v_gene: TRBV7-2
CDR3aa: CASSLSGRGPNDSPLHF
CDR3nt: TGTGCCAGCAGCTTATCGGGGAGGGGGCCTAATGATTCACCCCTCCACTTT

j_gene: TRBJ2-7
abundance: medium-sized
d_gene: -
v_gene: TRBV7-9
CDR3aa: CASTSLWAPYEQYF
CDR3nt: TGTGCCAGCACCTCCCTCTGGGCCCCCTACGAGCAGTACTTC

j_gene: TRBJ1-5
abundance: -
d_gene: -
v_gene: TRBV6-5
CDR3aa: CASSSIMGNQPQHF
CDR3nt: TGTGCCAGCAGTTCCATCATGGGAAATCAGCCCCAGCATTTT

j_gene: TRBJ2-5
abundance: few
d_gene: TRBD2
v_gene: TRBV24-1
CDR3aa: CATGRGGEETQYF
CDR3nt: TGTGCCACCGGACGGGGGGGAGAGGAGACCCAGTACTTC

j_gene: TRBJ1-1
abundance: medium-sized
d_gene: -
v_gene: TRBV7-2
CDR3aa: CASRGSELNTEAFF
CDR3nt: TGTGCCAGCCGGGGCAGTGAACTGAACACTGAAGCTTTCTTT

j_gene: TRBJ2-5
abundance: large
d_gene: -
v_gene: TRBV20-1
CDR3aa: CGPRLYQETQYF
CDR3nt: TGCGGCCCCCGCCTCTACCAAGAGACCCAGTACTTC

j_gene: TRBJ2-3
abundance: many
d_gene: -
v_gene: TRBV27
CDR3aa: CASSSTRLQYF
CDR3nt: TGTGCCAGCAGCTCGACCCGACTCCAGTATTTT

j_gene: TRBJ2-3
abundance: -
d_gene: TRBD2
v_gene: TRBV24-1
CDR3aa: CATSGYRGSGDPADTQYF
CDR3nt: TGTGCCACCAGTGGGTACCGGGGCAGCGGGGATCCCGCAGATACGCAGTATTTT

j_gene: TRBJ2-7
abundance: many
d_gene: -
v_gene: TRBV12-3/TRBV12-4
CDR3aa: CASSGEGVLDEQYF
CDR3nt: TGTGCCAGCAGCGGAGAGGGGGTTCTCGACGAGCAGTACTTC

j_gene: TRBJ1-4
abundance: medium-sized
d_gene: -
v_gene: TRBV7-9
CDR3aa: CASSPGQFGATNEKLFF
CDR3nt: TGTGCCAGCAGCCCCGGACAGTTTGGTGCAACTAATGAAAAACTGTTTTTT

j_gene: TRBJ2-7
abundance: few
d_gene: -
v_gene: TRBV4-1
CDR3aa: CASSQDRGGGQYF
CDR3nt: TGCGCCAGCAGCCAAGATAGGGGAGGGGGGCAGTACTTC

j_gene: TRBJ2-2
abundance: few
d_gene: TRBD2
v_gene: TRBV12-3/TRBV12-4
CDR3aa: CASSVRGGYTGELFF
CDR3nt: TGTGCCAGCAGTGTCCGCGGGGGGTACACCGGGGAGCTGTTTTTT

j_gene: TRBJ2-7
abundance: medium-sized
d_gene: -
v_gene: TRBV29-1
CDR3aa: CSVETFQLPREQYF
CDR3nt: TGCAGCGTTGAAACCTTTCAACTGCCCCGGGAGCAGTACTTC

j_gene: TRBJ1-1
abundance: many
d_gene: -
v_gene: TRBV10-3
CDR3aa: CAISPRHWNTEAFF
CDR3nt: TGTGCCATCAGCCCCCGTCATTGGAACACTGAAGCTTTCTTT

j_gene: TRBJ2-3
abundance: once
d_gene: -
v_gene: TRBV27
CDR3aa: CASSLRGGAGDTQYF
CDR3nt: TGTGCCAGCAGTTTAAGAGGAGGGGCTGGAGATACGCAGTATTTT

j_gene: TRBJ2-3
abundance: medium-sized
d_gene: TRBD1
v_gene: TRBV10-3
CDR3aa: CAISGQGGTDTQYF
CDR3nt: TGTGCCATCAGTGGACAGGGGGGCACAGATACGCAGTATTTT

j_gene: TRBJ2-7
abundance: few
d_gene: -
v_gene: TRBV18
CDR3aa: CASSPLRDRQYF
CDR3nt: TGTGCCAGCTCACCACTCAGGGATCGGCAGTACTTC

j_gene: TRBJ2-3
abundance: -
d_gene: TRBD2
v_gene: TRBV2
CDR3aa: CASIFIGLAGTDTQYF
CDR3nt: TGTGCCAGCATTTTTATCGGACTAGCGGGCACAGATACGCAGTATTTT